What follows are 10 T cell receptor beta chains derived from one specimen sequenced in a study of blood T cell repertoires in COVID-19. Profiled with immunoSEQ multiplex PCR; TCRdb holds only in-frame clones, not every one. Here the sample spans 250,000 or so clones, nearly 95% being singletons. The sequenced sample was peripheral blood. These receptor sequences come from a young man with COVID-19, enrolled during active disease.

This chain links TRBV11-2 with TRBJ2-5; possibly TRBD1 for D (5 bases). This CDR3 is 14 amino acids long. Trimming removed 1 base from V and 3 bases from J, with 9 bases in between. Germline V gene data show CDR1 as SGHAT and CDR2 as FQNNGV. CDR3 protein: CASSLGQGEETQYF. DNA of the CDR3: TGTGCCAGCAGCTTAGGGCAGGGCGAAGAGACCCAGTACTTC.

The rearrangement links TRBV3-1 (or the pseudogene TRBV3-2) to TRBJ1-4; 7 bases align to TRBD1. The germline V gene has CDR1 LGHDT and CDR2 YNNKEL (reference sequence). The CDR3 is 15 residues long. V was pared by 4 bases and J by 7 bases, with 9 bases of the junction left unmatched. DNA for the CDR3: TGTGCCAGCAGCCCGATGGGGAGACAGGGTGAAAAACTGTTTTTT. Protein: CASSPMGRQGEKLFF.

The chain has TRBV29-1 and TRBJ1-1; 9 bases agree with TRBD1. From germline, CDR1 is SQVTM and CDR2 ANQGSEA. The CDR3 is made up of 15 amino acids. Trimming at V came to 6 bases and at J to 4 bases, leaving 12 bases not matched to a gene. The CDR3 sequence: CSVAGQGIIGTEAFF. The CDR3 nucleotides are TGCAGCGTGGCTGGACAGGGGATAATTGGCACTGAAGCTTTCTTT. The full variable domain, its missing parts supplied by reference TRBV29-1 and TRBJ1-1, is SAVISQKPSRDICQRGTSLTIQCQVDSQVTMMFWYRQQPGQSLTLIATANQGSEATYESGFVIDKFPISRPNLTFSTLTVSNMSPEDSSIYLCSVAGQGIIGTEAFFGQGTRLTVV.

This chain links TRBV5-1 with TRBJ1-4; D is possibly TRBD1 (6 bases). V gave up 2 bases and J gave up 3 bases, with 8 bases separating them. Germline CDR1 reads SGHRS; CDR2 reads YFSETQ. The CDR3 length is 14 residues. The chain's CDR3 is CASSLQGANEKLFF. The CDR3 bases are TGCGCCAGCAGCTTACAGGGAGCTAATGAAAAACTGTTTTTT.

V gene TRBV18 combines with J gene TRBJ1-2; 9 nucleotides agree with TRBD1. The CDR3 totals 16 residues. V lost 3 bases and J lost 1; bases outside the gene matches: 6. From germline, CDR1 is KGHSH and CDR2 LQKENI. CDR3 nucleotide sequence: TGTGCCAGCTCACCGGGGCACAGGGGGCTTAACTATGGCTACACCTTC. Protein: CASSPGHRGLNYGYTF. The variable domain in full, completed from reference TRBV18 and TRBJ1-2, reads NAGVMQNPRHLVRRRGQEARLRCSPMKGHSHVYWYRQLPEEGLKFMVYLQKENIIDESGMPKERFSAEFPKEGPSILRIQQVVRGDSAAYFCASSPGHRGLNYGYTFGSGTRLTVV.

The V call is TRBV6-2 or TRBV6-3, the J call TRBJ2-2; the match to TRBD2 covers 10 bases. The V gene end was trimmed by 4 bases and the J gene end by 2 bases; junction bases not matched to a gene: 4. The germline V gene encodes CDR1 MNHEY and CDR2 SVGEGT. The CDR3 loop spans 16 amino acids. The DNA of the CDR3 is TGTGCCAGCAGTTCCAAGCGGGGGGGAAACACCGGGGAGCTGTTTTTT. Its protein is CASSSKRGGNTGELFF.

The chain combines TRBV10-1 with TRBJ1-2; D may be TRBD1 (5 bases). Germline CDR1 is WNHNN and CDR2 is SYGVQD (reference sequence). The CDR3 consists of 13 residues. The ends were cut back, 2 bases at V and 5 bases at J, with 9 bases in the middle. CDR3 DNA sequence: TGCGCCAGCAGTGAGGACAGTCGATATGGCTACACCTTC. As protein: CASSEDSRYGYTF.

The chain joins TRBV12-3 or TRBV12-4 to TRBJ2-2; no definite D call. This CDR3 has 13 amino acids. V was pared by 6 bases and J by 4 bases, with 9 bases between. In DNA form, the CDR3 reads TGTGCCAGCAGCCCCATAGTCACCGGGGAGCTGTTTTTT. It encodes CASSPIVTGELFF.

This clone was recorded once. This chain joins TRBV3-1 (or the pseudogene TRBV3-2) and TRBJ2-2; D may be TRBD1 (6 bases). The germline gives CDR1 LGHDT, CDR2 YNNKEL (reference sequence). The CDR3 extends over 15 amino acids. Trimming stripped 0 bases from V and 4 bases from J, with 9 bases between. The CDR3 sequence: CASSQEGASTGELFF. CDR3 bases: TGTGCCAGCAGCCAAGAGGGGGCCAGCACCGGGGAGCTGTTTTTT.

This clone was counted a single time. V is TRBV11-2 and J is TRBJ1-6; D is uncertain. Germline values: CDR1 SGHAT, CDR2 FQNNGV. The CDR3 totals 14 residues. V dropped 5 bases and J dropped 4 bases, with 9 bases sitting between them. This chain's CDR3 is CASSTDTYNSPLHF. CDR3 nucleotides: TGTGCCAGCAGCACAGACACTTATAATTCACCCCTCCACTTT.